This T cell receptor beta chain derives from a study of blood T cell repertoires in COVID-19. Profiling relied on immunoSEQ multiplex PCR, and the TCRdb table lists in-frame clones only, not all of them. The sample has 68,000 or so clones, 88% seen once. J lost 4 bases, V lost 3 bases, and 4 bases had no gene match. Looked up from germline, CDR1 is LNHDA and CDR2 is SQIVND (reference sequence). The CDR3 is 14 amino acids. The sequence came from a woman in her 70s with acute or convalescent COVID-19. Specimen: peripheral blood. The chain employs TRBV19 and TRBJ1-2; 8 bases fit TRBD1. The CDR3: CASSIGQGGYGYTF. As DNA, the CDR3 is TGTGCCAGTAGTATCGGACAGGGAGGCTATGGCTACACCTTC.